Below are 19 T cell receptor beta chains sequenced from a single sample in a study of blood T cell repertoires in COVID-19. Clones were sequenced by immunoSEQ multiplex PCR, and TCRdb holds only the in-frame ones, with some missing. The sample has about 270,000 clones, roughly 90% seen once. Sequenced material: PBMCs or T cells enriched from blood (not recorded which). These receptors came from a man aged 35 to 55 who had been exposed to COVID-19.

This chain connects TRBV28 to TRBJ2-7, with 7 bases matching TRBD2. The germline V gene encodes CDR1 MDHEN and CDR2 SYDVKM. The CDR3 consists of 14 residues. Trimming cost V 5 bases and J 3 bases; bases outside gene matches: 7. CDR3 in amino acids: CASSTPGLSYEQYF. CDR3 sequence (DNA): TGTGCCAGCAGTACTCCGGGACTAAGCTACGAGCAGTACTTC.

This sequence joins TRBV7-2 and TRBJ2-2, with TRBD2 matching over 8 bases. The V segment lost 5 bases and the J segment 5 bases; nucleotides outside the gene matches: 13. The CDR3 length is 17 residues. The germline V gene encodes CDR1 SGHTA and CDR2 FQGNSA. CDR3 sequence reads: CASSPVWRGEGTGELFF. The CDR3, as DNA: TGTGCCAGCAGCCCCGTCTGGCGGGGGGAAGGGACCGGGGAGCTGTTTTTT.

The chain uses TRBV15 and TRBJ1-3; tentatively, D is TRBD1 (5 bases). This CDR3 is built from 17 residues. The germline V and J ends were trimmed by 3 bases and 0 bases, with 15 bases remaining between them. Germline CDR1 reads LNHNV; CDR2 reads YYDKDF (reference sequence). CDR3 amino acids: CATSSATDPSSGNTIYF. CDR3 nucleotides: TGTGCCACCAGCAGTGCGACAGATCCCAGCTCTGGAAACACCATATATTTT.

This clone was detected once. J is TRBJ2-2 and V is TRBV3-1 (or the pseudogene TRBV3-2); tentatively, D is TRBD1 (6 bases). Germline V gene sequence: CDR1 LGHDT, CDR2 YNNKEL (reference sequence). V lost 1 base, J lost 3 bases, and 9 bases lay in between. The length of the CDR3 is 15 residues. The CDR3 spells CASSQGTADTGELFF. Here the CDR3 DNA reads TGTGCCAGCAGCCAAGGGACAGCGGACACCGGGGAGCTGTTTTTT.

This clone came up once. The genes are TRBV18 and TRBJ1-2; 7 bases line up with TRBD1. The V gene's germline CDR1 is KGHSH and CDR2 LQKENI. Trimming took 3 bases from V and 2 from J; bases not matched to a gene: 0. This CDR3 has 13 residues. The CDR3 loop reads CASSPTGNYGYTF. CDR3 nucleotides: TGTGCCAGCTCACCGACAGGGAACTATGGCTACACCTTC.

The V and J genes are TRBV2 and TRBJ1-2; 10 bases line up with TRBD1. V shed 7 bases and J 4 bases; nucleotides not matched to a gene: 15. Germline V CDR1 and CDR2: SNHLY, FYNNEI. The CDR3 contains 17 residues. CDR3: CASKPPGGTGDGYGYTF. For the CDR3, the DNA is TGTGCCAGCAAGCCACCCGGGGGGACAGGGGATGGCTATGGCTACACCTTC.

The V gene is TRBV12-5, the J gene TRBJ1-5; no reliable D call. The germline V and J ends were trimmed by 7 bases and 4 bases, with 14 bases remaining between them. CDR3 size: 14 residues. Germline-derived CDR1 and CDR2 are LGHNT and FRNRAP. For the CDR3, the DNA is TGTGCTAGTGAGGATGCGGGATGGAATCAGCCCCAGCATTTT. Translating it yields CASEDAGWNQPQHF. Based on the CDR3 plus reference TRBV12-5 and TRBJ1-5, the full variable domain is DARVTQTPRHKVTEMGQEVTMRCQPILGHNTVFWYRQTMMQGLELLAYFRNRAPLDDSGMPKDRFSAEMPDATLATLKIQPSEPRDSAVYFCASEDAGWNQPQHFGDGTRLSIL.

The sample holds one count of this clone. The rearrangement uses TRBV7-9 and TRBJ2-1; 10 bases fit TRBD2. The CDR3 totals 15 residues. Germline assignment: CDR1 SEHNR and CDR2 FQNEAQ (reference sequence). The V gene end was trimmed by 3 bases and the J gene end by 3 bases; junction bases not matched to a gene: 2. For the CDR3, the DNA is TGTGCCAGCAGCTTTCTAGCGGGAGTCTACAATGAGCAGTTCTTC. It yields the protein CASSFLAGVYNEQFF.

The rearrangement links TRBV2 to TRBJ2-2, with 7 bases matching TRBD2. This CDR3 contains 17 residues. CDR1 and CDR2 (germline): SNHLY, FYNNEI. V shed 4 bases, J shed 5 bases, and the junction held 13 bases outside the gene matches. This CDR3 is CASSGTLGQGGTGELFF. The CDR3 nucleotides are TGTGCCAGCAGTGGAACCTTGGGGCAGGGAGGGACCGGGGAGCTGTTTTTT.

CDR3 DNA: TGTGCCACCAGTGACCCTAGACAGGGAGGAAATACGCAGTATTTT. Its translation: CATSDPRQGGNTQYF. V and J are TRBV24-1 and TRBJ2-3; possible D gene TRBD1, 7 bases. This CDR3 is 15 amino acids long. The germline CDR1 and CDR2 sequences are KGHDR and SFDVKD. V was clipped by 4 bases and J by 7 bases, with 17 bases between them.

This chain links TRBV24-1 with TRBJ2-1; 8 nucleotides match TRBD2. The length of the CDR3 is 15 residues. Germline V gene sequence: CDR1 KGHDR, CDR2 SFDVKD. V lost 5 bases to trimming and J lost 7 bases; unmatched junction nucleotides: 9. The CDR3 region has the DNA TGTGCCACCAGTGGATGGCCGGGACTAGGTAATGAGCAGTTCTTC. Protein: CATSGWPGLGNEQFF.

This chain links TRBV19 with TRBJ1-2; D may be TRBD1 (6 bases). The CDR3 spans 12 residues. Germline assignment: CDR1 LNHDA and CDR2 SQIVND (reference sequence). The V end was cut by 8 bases, the J end by 7 bases, with 14 bases between. CDR3 DNA: TGTGCCAGTTCCGGGGGGCCGGCTGGCTACACCTTC. Amino acids: CASSGGPAGYTF. The whole variable domain, filled in from reference TRBV19 and TRBJ1-2, reads DGGITQSPKYLFRKEGQNVTLSCEQNLNHDAMYWYRQDPGQGLRLIYYSQIVNDFQKGDIAEGYSVSREKKESFPLTVTSAQKNPTAFYLCASSGGPAGYTFGSGTRLTVV.

This clone came up once. The chain recombines TRBV27 with TRBJ1-1; D is perhaps TRBD1 (5 bases). CDR1 is MNHEY, CDR2 SMNVEV, per germline (reference sequence). V lost 6 bases to trimming and J lost 1 base, with 9 bases between them. The CDR3 contains 13 residues. The CDR3 here is CASRYQGNTEAFF. The CDR3 DNA follows: TGTGCCAGCAGGTATCAGGGGAACACTGAAGCTTTCTTT.

The genes are TRBV5-1 and TRBJ2-7; 8 positions agree with TRBD2. Losses at the gene ends were 3 bases for V and 1 base for J; bases not matched to a gene: 3. Germline CDR1 is SGHRS and CDR2 is YFSETQ. The CDR3 runs 14 residues. DNA of the CDR3: TGCGCCAGCAGCTCGGGACTAGAATCCTACGAGCAGTACTTC. Translating gives CASSSGLESYEQYF.

The V gene is TRBV7-9, the J gene TRBJ2-7; D might be TRBD1 (5 bases). Between the trimmed V and J ends, which lost 7 bases and 3 bases, there was a span of 22 bases. The CDR3 is 16 amino acids. Germline CDR1 is SEHNR and CDR2 is FQNEAQ (reference sequence). The CDR3: CASIPREGAGIYEQYF. CDR3 bases: TGTGCCAGCATTCCAAGGGAAGGTGCAGGGATCTACGAGCAGTACTTC.

V is TRBV4-3 and J is TRBJ2-4, with D possibly TRBD1 on 5 matching bases. V lost 1 base and J lost 3, with 16 bases in between. Looked up from germline, CDR1 is LGHNA and CDR2 is YSLEER. The CDR3 totals 17 residues. The chain's CDR3 is CASSQARTRQIKNIQYF. CDR3 nucleotide sequence: TGCGCCAGCAGCCAAGCGAGGACACGACAGATCAAAAACATTCAGTACTTC.

There are a few counts of this clone. J is TRBJ2-7 and V is TRBV14; D is perhaps TRBD2 (6 bases). The V end lost 4 bases, the J end lost 5 bases, and 18 bases lay between the germline ends. Germline V gene data show CDR1 as SGHDN and CDR2 as FVKESK. The CDR3 length is 15 residues. The CDR3 bases are TGTGCCAGCAGCCCGCTCGGCACTAGCCCCCACGAGCAGTACTTC. It yields the protein CASSPLGTSPHEQYF.

CDR3 sequence (DNA): TGTGCCAGCACCGACGGGGGAGATGGGGCCAACGTCCTGACTTTC. Its protein is CASTDGGDGANVLTF. V and J are TRBV6-5 and TRBJ2-6, with a possible D match to TRBD2 (6 bases). The CDR3 length is 15 residues. Germline CDR1 MNHEY, CDR2 SVGAGI. Trimming left V 7 bases short and J 3 bases short, with 13 bases between.

This chain connects TRBV6-1 to TRBJ2-5; tentatively, D is TRBD1 (6 bases). V dropped 2 bases and J dropped 2 bases, with 12 bases sitting between them. The length of the CDR3 is 15 residues. Germline V gene sequence: CDR1 MNHNS, CDR2 SASEGT. CDR3: CASSETAGVQETQYF. In nucleotides, the CDR3 is TGTGCCAGCAGTGAAACCGCAGGGGTACAAGAGACCCAGTACTTC.